The TCR beta chain described here comes from a study of T cells in Graves' hyperthyroidism and ophthalmopathy. This clonotype came up many times. Its antigen is not known. Amplification targeted TCR beta CDR3 regions from RNA transcripts. The HTBI set primed first-round TCR CDR3 RT-PCR. TCRdb called the multiplex PCR reads again in MiXCR, with one record for every CDR3 protein. Here the sample spans about 320,000 distinct CDR3 sequences, roughly 15% being singletons. Study-level points and caveats: In blood, most of the thyroid clonotypes expanded above 0.001 were also present.

Patients were excluded because of uncontrolled infection, other autoimmune disease, pregnancy or lactation. Each diagnosis was grounded in clinical symptoms, serum thyroxine and TRAb, thyroid ultrasound, and orbital computed tomography. Per the germline V gene, CDR1 is SGHTS and CDR2 is YDEGEE. The CDR3 runs 13 residues. With V trimmed by 4 bases and J by 5 bases, 5 bases remained unmatched. This clonotype originated in a man aged 25 to 40 with Graves' hyperthyroidism. The sample taken for sequencing was blood. The chain is built from TRBV5-8 and TRBJ1-1; 7 bases align to TRBD1. CDR3 residues: CASSRQTGTEAFF. The CDR3 nucleotides are TGTGCCAGCAGCAGACAGACAGGGACTGAAGCTTTCTTT.